The TCR beta chain described here comes from a study of blood T cell repertoires in COVID-19 (dated by TCRdb to 2020 to 2021). Study-level background: Samples from collaborators originated in the United States, Italy and Spain and spanned both the acute and convalescent phases of COVID-19. Nearly every sample came with metadata listing a de-identified subject ID, COVID-19 status, age in years and sex. The repertoires were made available in a free public database intended to serve as a resource for research on the immune response to SARS-CoV-2. Samples were obtained from the ongoing ImmuneRACE study (first 160 participants) and from 1,200 or so subjects provided by 6 global collaborators. The material from the prospective study consisted of cDNA or gDNA derived from T cells, B-cell-depleted T cells, or PBMCs. Deeply sampled blood TCRbeta repertoires from subjects exposed to, actively infected with, or recovered from COVID-19 were included in the dataset. HLA class I and class II types, where available, came from metadata supplied by the sample provider rather than from assay-based typing.

A word on this clone: Its antigen is still unknown. It has no much larger one-base neighbor in the sample; base qualities were not kept.

TCRbeta CDR3 regions were amplified from genomic DNA using the immunoSEQ Assay, a bias-controlled multiplex PCR. The study's processing was this. The number of nucleated cells in each sample was estimated from the amplification of reference gene primers within the assay. To quantify the absolute abundance of each unique TCRbeta CDR3 rearrangement, sequence reads were collapsed and filtered. For each sample, productive Simpson clonality was calculated as the square root of Simpson's diversity index over productive rearrangements. TCRdb mirrors the immuneACCESS table, restricted to in-frame sequences. Some clones are absent from its copies; in checked studies, under half trace to an unresolved V gene, and the reason for the others is unknown. V and J calls and clone size come straight from that table; D and trimming were deduced from the DNA. The sample profile shows 300,000 or so clones; less than 90% of them were found once. The ten top clones hold 1% of the sample.

Looking up the germline V gene (reference sequence) yields CDR1 GTSNPN and CDR2 SVGIG. Inclusive of the bounding cysteine and phenylalanine, the CDR3 is 13 residues long. Only the CDR3 DNA stays, 39 bases, in frame from base 1. Ends trimmed: V by 4 bases, J by 2 bases; bases unmatched to a gene: 3. The paper's findings and limits, for the study overall: How much clinical and demographic metadata was included differed by source and by participant, and the metadata was provided uncurated.

Participants in the prospective study were aged about 18 to 100 years, lived in about two dozen United States geographic areas, and enrolled through a virtual design. In the prospective study, cohorts were assigned on the basis of participant-reported clinical history obtained from a screening survey and a study questionnaire. For ImmuneRACE Cohort 3, a participant was defined as recovered based on two consecutive negative NP/OP PCR tests, clearance by a healthcare professional, or resolution of symptoms. In the prospective study, mobile phlebotomists collected whole blood, serum and a nasopharyngeal or oropharyngeal swab from each participant. Over a 2-month period, participants in the prospective study had the option of providing additional blood draws and questionnaires. Before DNA extraction, prospective study blood samples were shipped either frozen or at room temperature.

Material for sequencing was PBMCs or T cells enriched from blood (not recorded which). The chain is encoded by TRBV30 joined to TRBJ2-7, and 9 junction bases match TRBD1. The source of this sequence is a woman under 40 who had recovered from COVID-19. The CDR3 in this case is CAWTRTGAYEQYF. The DNA sequence is given as TGTGCCTGGACGAGGACAGGGGCCTACGAGCAGTACTTC.